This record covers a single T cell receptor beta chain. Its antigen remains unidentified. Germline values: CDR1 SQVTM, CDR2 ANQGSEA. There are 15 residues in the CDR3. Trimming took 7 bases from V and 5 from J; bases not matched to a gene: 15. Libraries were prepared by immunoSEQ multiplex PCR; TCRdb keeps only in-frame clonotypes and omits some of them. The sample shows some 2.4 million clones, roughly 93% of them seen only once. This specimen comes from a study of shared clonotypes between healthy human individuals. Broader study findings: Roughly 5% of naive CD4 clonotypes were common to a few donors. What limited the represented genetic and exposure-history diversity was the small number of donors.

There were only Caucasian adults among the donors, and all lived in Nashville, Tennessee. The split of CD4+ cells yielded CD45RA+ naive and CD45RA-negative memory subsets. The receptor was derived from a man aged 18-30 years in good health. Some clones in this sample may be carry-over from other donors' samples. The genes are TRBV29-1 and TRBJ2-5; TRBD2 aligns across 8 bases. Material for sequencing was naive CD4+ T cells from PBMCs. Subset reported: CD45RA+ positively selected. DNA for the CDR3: TGCAGCGCCCCGGGGCCAAGCGGGAGTTGGGAGACCCAGTACTTC. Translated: CSAPGPSGSWETQYF.